These T cell receptor beta chains were read from a single sample in a study of blood T cells in healthy people across ages. TCRdb reprocessed the 5' RACE reads with MiXCR, giving one entry per CDR3 protein. This table has about 780,000 distinct CDR3 sequences, approximately 59% appearing once. The sequencing sample was made of blood. These receptors originate from a man younger than 40 in good health. The CDR3 runs from the conserved cysteine through the conserved F or W. A D gene is named only where the DNA matches it firmly. Clone sizes are given selectively: once, few, many, or a class where the clone is expanded.

TRBJ2-7	TRBV9	TRBD1	-	CASSRAGTGVSYEQYF	TGTGCCAGCAGCAGGGCTGGGACAGGGGTCTCGTACGAGCAGTACTTC
TRBJ2-1	TRBV11-2	TRBD2	-	CASSPIGGRGVYNEQFF	TGTGCCAGCAGCCCCATTGGGGGACGGGGGGTCTACAATGAGCAGTTCTTC
TRBJ2-6	TRBV2	TRBD2	-	CASIPGLVSGANVLTF	TGTGCCAGCATCCCGGGACTAGTCTCTGGGGCCAACGTCCTGACTTTC
TRBJ1-2	TRBV7-6	-	-	CASSPGTSSVYGYTF	TGTGCCAGCAGCCCCGGGACGTCCTCTGTCTATGGCTACACCTTC
TRBJ2-6	TRBV29-1	-	few	CSAASGANVLTF	TGCAGCGCCGCCTCTGGGGCCAACGTCCTGACTTTC
TRBJ2-1	TRBV6-2/TRBV6-3	TRBD2	-	CASSYSSSGGSWSYNEQFF	TGTGCCAGCAGTTACTCGAGTAGCGGGGGGAGCTGGTCCTACAATGAGCAGTTCTTC
TRBJ1-2	TRBV4-3	TRBD1	-	CASSQGDRAKGYTF	TGCGCCAGCAGCCAAGGGGACAGGGCCAAAGGCTACACCTTC
TRBJ2-1	TRBV3-1	TRBD2	few	CASSPGRAGEQFF	TGTGCCAGCAGCCCCGGGAGGGCTGGGGAGCAGTTCTTC
TRBJ2-7	TRBV7-8	-	once	CASSPRLVYEQYF	TGTGCCAGCAGCCCCCGACTTGTCTACGAGCAGTACTTC
TRBJ1-5	TRBV4-3	-	-	CASSQDLTGSRHF	TGCGCCAGCAGCCAAGATCTAACAGGGTCTCGGCATTTT
TRBJ2-5	TRBV14	-	-	CASSLNRIETQYF	TGTGCCAGCAGCCTCAACAGAATAGAGACCCAGTACTTC
TRBJ2-1	TRBV12-3/TRBV12-4	TRBD1	many	CASSSTTGYYNEQFF	TGTGCCAGCAGTTCCACGACAGGGTATTACAATGAGCAGTTCTTC
TRBJ2-5	TRBV29-1	-	-	CSSSPGNQETQYF	TGCAGCTCCTCCCCGGGGAACCAAGAGACCCAGTACTTC
TRBJ2-7	TRBV3-1	TRBD1	-	CVSSQEGQDSSYEQYF	TGTGTCAGCAGCCAAGAGGGACAGGACAGCTCCTACGAGCAGTACTTC
TRBJ2-7	TRBV4-2	-	-	CASSRDRGRSYERYF	TGTGCCAGCAGCCGCGACCGTGGACGCTCCTACGAGCGGTACTTC
TRBJ2-1	TRBV3-1	TRBD1	few	CASSPERDPIPGGQFF	TGTGCCAGCAGCCCCGAGAGGGACCCCATCCCAGGGGGGCAGTTCTTC
TRBJ1-4	TRBV20-1	TRBD1	-	CSAKGIGTGYEKLFF	TGCAGTGCCAAGGGGATCGGGACAGGGTATGAAAAACTGTTTTTT
TRBJ2-1	TRBV7-2	TRBD2	few	CASSPGLAVNEQFF	TGTGCCAGCAGCCCGGGACTAGCGGTCAATGAGCAGTTCTTC
TRBJ2-7	TRBV11-2	TRBD1	-	CASSFRAGTGKNEQYF	TGTGCCAGCAGCTTCCGAGCCGGGACAGGGAAGAACGAGCAGTACTTC
TRBJ1-4	TRBV3-1	-	-	CASSDRSVYGEKLFF	TGTGCCAGCAGTGACAGGTCCGTTTATGGTGAAAAACTGTTTTTT
TRBJ1-4	TRBV27	-	-	CASTTPGGKLFF	TGTGCCAGCACGACCCCGGGGGGAAAACTGTTTTTT
TRBJ2-5	TRBV20-1	TRBD1	-	CSAGDRTLQETQYF	TGCAGTGCTGGGGACAGGACCCTCCAAGAGACCCAGTACTTC
TRBJ2-1	TRBV10-3	-	few	CAISGERDRGDTYNEQFF	TGTGCCATCAGTGGAGAAAGGGACCGCGGGGACACCTACAATGAGCAGTTCTTC
TRBJ2-5	TRBV24-1	TRBD2	-	CATKGSGGQETQYF	TGTGCCACCAAGGGTAGCGGGGGACAAGAGACCCAGTACTTC
TRBJ1-1	TRBV20-1	TRBD1	-	CSASYRGSTEAFF	TGCAGTGCTAGTTACAGGGGAAGCACTGAAGCTTTCTTT
TRBJ2-7	TRBV5-8	-	many	CASSPLTDYEQYF	TGTGCCAGCAGCCCGTTGACAGACTACGAGCAGTACTTC
TRBJ2-1	TRBV7-9	TRBD2	few	CASSTKRGLWSEQFF	TGTGCCAGCAGCACGAAGCGGGGGTTATGGAGTGAGCAGTTCTTC
TRBJ2-7	TRBV6-5	TRBD1	-	CASSYGTGGFYEQYF	TGTGCCAGCAGTTATGGGACAGGGGGTTTCTACGAGCAGTACTTC
TRBJ1-1	TRBV7-3	-	-	CASSLSGRSEAFF	TGTGCCAGCAGCTTATCCGGGCGATCTGAAGCTTTCTTT
TRBJ2-5	TRBV6-5	-	-	CASSYSRAETQYF	TGTGCCAGCAGTTACTCGAGGGCGGAGACCCAGTACTTC
TRBJ1-2	TRBV12-3/TRBV12-4	-	-	CASSLSENYGYTF	TGTGCCAGCAGTTTATCCGAAAACTATGGCTACACCTTC
TRBJ2-2	TRBV29-1	TRBD1	-	CSTGTGDKTNTGELFF	TGCAGCACCGGGACAGGAGACAAAACGAACACCGGGGAGCTGTTTTTT
TRBJ2-5	TRBV6-6	-	-	CASSYAPEETQYF	TGTGCCAGCAGTTACGCTCCGGAAGAGACCCAGTACTTC
TRBJ2-3	TRBV29-1	-	-	CSVEEVETEGDTQYF	TGCAGCGTTGAAGAAGTAGAAACAGAAGGAGATACGCAGTATTTT
TRBJ2-1	TRBV9	TRBD2	-	CASTRGSDSYNEQFF	TGTGCCAGCACGCGGGGGAGCGACTCCTACAATGAGCAGTTCTTC
TRBJ2-1	TRBV12-3/TRBV12-4	-	-	CASSLEGRQFF	TGTGCCAGCAGTTTAGAGGGCCGGCAGTTCTTC
TRBJ2-7	TRBV24-1	-	few	CATRAREGVSYEQYF	TGTGCCACCCGGGCCCGCGAGGGGGTATCCTACGAGCAGTACTTC
TRBJ2-1	TRBV20-1	-	-	CSASGGGSGHEQFF	TGCAGTGCGTCGGGGGGCGGTTCAGGGCATGAGCAGTTCTTC
TRBJ2-3	TRBV9	TRBD2	-	CASSSGGRADTQYF	TGTGCCAGCAGCTCGGGGGGAAGGGCAGATACGCAGTATTTT
TRBJ2-3	TRBV5-1	-	few	CASSLGPSGGDNTDTQYF	TGCGCCAGCAGCTTGGGGCCCTCCGGCGGTGATAACACAGATACGCAGTATTTT
TRBJ1-1	TRBV15	-	-	CATSRDQRNTAAFF	TGTGCCACCAGCAGAGATCAGAGGAACACTGCAGCTTTCTTT